This T cell receptor beta chain was found in a study of cytomegalovirus exposure and HLA in healthy donors. Findings of the study overall: Exclusion as indistinguishable affected some V segments, including TRBV6-2 and TRBV6-3.

The study ran its PCR with 60 Vbeta and 13 Jbeta primers. Only in-frame clones appear in the TCRdb table, and some are missing; sequencing was by immunoSEQ multiplex PCR. The sample yields about 210,000 clones, about four fifths seen once. V shed 5 bases and J shed 1 base, with 15 bases lying between them. This CDR3 is built from 17 residues. Germline loops: CDR1 LNHDA, CDR2 SQIVND (reference sequence). As concerns this clone: The target antigen is unknown.

The sequencing input was PBMCs. The genes are TRBV19 and TRBJ2-6, with no clear D. The receptor's source is a woman aged 45-60 years in good health and CMV-seropositive. CDR3 protein: CASSEYKLTSGANVLTF. The CDR3, as DNA: TGTGCCAGTAGTGAATATAAGCTTACTTCTGGGGCCAACGTCCTGACTTTC.